Listed below are T cell receptor beta chains from one sample, sequenced in a study of cytomegalovirus exposure and HLA in healthy donors. Profiling relied on immunoSEQ multiplex PCR, and the TCRdb table lists in-frame clones only, not all of them. The sample consists of approximately 110,000 clones, around 75% of them appearing once. Sequencing was done on a sample of PBMCs. The receptors originated from a young man in good health and CMV-seronegative. Both conserved end residues are part of each CDR3. The size field is filled for only some rows; it gives once, few, many or a size class.

CDR3,V,size
CASTGRANTEAFF,TRBV6-1,few
CASTRPREADYGYTF,TRBV6-6,NA
CASSSRLAENTDTQYF,TRBV9,NA
CASVLQGMNTEAFF,TRBV28,NA
CASSVGQGSTEAFF,TRBV7-9,NA
CASSVAGGFDGYTF,TRBV6-1,once
CASSQESQGRETQYF,TRBV4-1,NA
CASSDRLSSTEAFF,TRBV9,NA
CASSSPRDRGMSQYF,TRBV25-1,NA
CASRGIAREKLFF,TRBV27,NA
CASSISQGPGNTIYF,TRBV19,NA
CASSVGQGLSEAFF,TRBV2,NA
CATGDRGGYEQYF,TRBV15,once
CASSPNREGNEQFF,TRBV2,NA
CASSQGGVEETQYF,TRBV5-1,NA
CASSERGLANTEAFF,TRBV2,NA
CSGRDRGPDTQYF,TRBV29-1,NA
CAWMRGSSYNEQFF,TRBV30,NA
CASSLFGSGSNQPQHF,TRBV27,NA
CASSLGEGQPQHF,TRBV11-2,NA
CSVGTGASGTKEFF,TRBV29-1,NA
CASRTGQSQETQYF,TRBV4-1,NA
CASRRTPTSGEQYF,TRBV6-6,NA
CATSLGQGDGNTIYF,TRBV15,NA
CASKKGAEEKLFF,TRBV19,few
CASSESSFNRRGGYTF,TRBV2,NA
CASSMLGEGEQNEQFF,TRBV19,NA
CASRAQGLAGELFF,TRBV6-4,NA
CASSLSSGVWETQYF,TRBV27,NA
CATSHLLMSRGTGEQFF,TRBV15,few
CASSLAGGLGEQYF,TRBV7-9,NA
CASSFRGASTDTQYF,TRBV7-7,NA
CARSFAGTSDYEQYF,TRBV5-3,NA
CASGLSGGMSEQYF,TRBV12-5,few
CASSLVGGETNTEAFF,TRBV7-8,NA
CASSYRGGTYEQYF,TRBV27,NA
CASSGGGREYF,TRBV6-5,NA
CASSQGLAGRGAKNIQYF,TRBV4-2,NA
CASSYSNQGSVEAFF,TRBV6-5,NA
CASSPTGGRPWEQYF,TRBV7-2,once
CASSSGGNTDTQYF,TRBV19,few
CASSTQGRRGYTF,TRBV5-1,once
CASSLTPLDQETQYF,TRBV9,NA
CASSPGQGNYEQYF,TRBV5-4,NA
CASRAGLAGGQGKTQYF,TRBV25-1,NA
CASSRTANTEAFF,TRBV6-5,NA
CAIRGRGFGEAFF,TRBV10-3,few
CAWARPPDRSMNTEAFF,TRBV30,NA